This TCR beta chain is from a study of T cell responses to AZD1222 COVID-19 vaccine. To note about this clone: Its antigen remains unknown. A much bigger clone sits one base away, suggesting this may be a read error.

Overall study results and limits: At 160-218 and 743-854, vaccine-associated CD4 TCRs were dominant, and they spanned spike.

This table comes from immunoSEQ multiplex PCR, and its TCRdb copy is limited to in-frame clones, with some not included. The repertoire holds roughly 140,000 clones, with more than 90% as singletons. Germline V gives CDR1 SGDLS, CDR2 YYNGEE. J lost 2 bases, V lost 4 bases, and 3 bases had no gene match. The CDR3 is made up of 13 amino acids. This TCR was sampled from an adult who received the AZD1222 COVID-19 vaccine. This material consisted of peripheral blood, taken 28 days after the second AZD1222 dose. The genes are TRBV9 and TRBJ2-7; 7 bases line up with TRBD1. The chain's CDR3 is CASSRDRAYEQYF. CDR3 nucleotide sequence: TGTGCCAGCAGCAGAGACAGGGCCTACGAGCAGTACTTC.